The T cell receptor (beta chain) described here comes from a study of blood T cell repertoires in COVID-19. Study-level information: Both acute and convalescent COVID-19 samples were obtained from the United States, Italy and Spain. From T cells, B-cell-depleted T cells, or PBMCs came the material, which was cDNA or gDNA.

The ends were cut back, 0 bases at V and 2 bases at J, with 7 bases in the middle. Germline lookup yields CDR1 GTSNPN and CDR2 SVGIG (reference sequence). This CDR3 spans 13 amino acids. Followed longitudinally, the Seattle patients had been enrolled during active infection. Original processing methods: It was from reference gene primer amplification that nucleated cell counts were estimated. The table came from immunoSEQ multiplex PCR; TCRdb's copy has only in-frame clones and leaves some out. V and J calls and clone size follow that table, whereas D and trimming were derived from the DNA. Of approximately 51,000 clones in the sample, around 87% were seen once.

This receptor was identified in an elderly woman with COVID-19, enrolled during active disease. V and J are TRBV30 and TRBJ1-2, with D hard to call. Input material: peripheral blood. The CDR3, as DNA: TGTGCCTGGAGTGTTGGAGAAAACTATGGCTACACCTTC. Its translation: CAWSVGENYGYTF.